The 26 T cell receptor beta chains below were found in one sample sequenced in a study of CD8 T cells in ankylosing spondylitis. TCRdb used MiXCR to reprocess the 5' RACE reads, holding one entry per CDR3 protein. The table includes 150,000 to 200,000 distinct CDR3 sequences, 13% detected once. Sequencing input: blood, either unsorted or a sorted T cell fraction (not recorded which). The receptors shown here come from a female donor with ankylosing spondylitis or in good health (not recorded which).

In its sample, this clonotype was seen many times. The chain joins TRBV6-1 to TRBJ1-2; TRBD1 is a possible D gene (6 bases). Germline CDR1 and CDR2: MNHNS and SASEGT. The CDR3 runs 14 residues. The V end lost 2 bases, the J end lost 4 bases, and 11 bases lay between the germline ends. The CDR3 reads CASSEFPGVYGYTF. DNA for the CDR3: TGTGCCAGCAGTGAATTTCCAGGGGTCTATGGCTACACCTTC.

This clonotype was seen ten or more times. The chain joins TRBV4-2 to TRBJ1-1; D perhaps matches TRBD1 (5 bases). The V and J ends lost 4 bases and 0 bases respectively, with 12 bases between them. CDR1 and CDR2 from the germline V gene are LGHNA and YNFKEQ. This CDR3 region has 15 residues. The CDR3 nucleotides are TGTGCCAGCAGCCTGGGGGACGGGATGAACACTGAAGCTTTCTTT. Its protein is CASSLGDGMNTEAFF.

This clonotype has a count of ten or more. The chain couples TRBV29-1 to TRBJ2-2; D possibly matches TRBD1 or TRBD2 (6 bases each). V was clipped by 7 bases and J by 4 bases, with 13 bases between them. CDR3 length: 13 amino acids. Germline CDR1 is SQVTM and CDR2 is ANQGSEA. CDR3 nucleotide sequence: TGCAGCGCGACCGAGGGGGGCACCGGGGAGCTGTTTTTT. It encodes CSATEGGTGELFF.

This clonotype has ten or more counts. The chain is built from TRBV9 and TRBJ2-3; D remains ambiguous. Per germline, CDR1 SGDLS and CDR2 YYNGEE. The CDR3 contains 16 residues. Trimming cost V 0 bases and J 0 bases, with 11 bases left between them. The CDR3 DNA sequence: TGTGCCAGCAGCGTAGTAGGGCAGGTCAGCACAGATACGCAGTATTTT. Amino acids: CASSVVGQVSTDTQYF.

This clonotype was recorded many times. The chain uses TRBV5-5 and TRBJ1-4, with a weak D call TRBD1 (5 bases). The CDR3 runs to 15 residues. V was clipped by 2 bases and J by 6 bases, with 14 bases between them. Germline V CDR1 and CDR2: SGHKS, YYEKEE (reference sequence). DNA of the CDR3: TGTGCCAGCAGCTTACTGGGGGATCAGGATGAAAAACTGTTTTTT. It specifies CASSLLGDQDEKLFF.

This clonotype was detected ten times or more. V gene TRBV12-3 or TRBV12-4 combines with J gene TRBJ2-1; D is unclear. This CDR3 comprises 12 residues. The V end lost 3 bases, the J end lost 7 bases, and 7 bases lay between the germline ends. CDR3 coding DNA: TGTGCCAGCAGTTTTCGGCGGAATGAGCAGTTCTTC. This encodes CASSFRRNEQFF.

This clonotype has ten or more counts. CDR3 sequence (DNA): TGTGCCAGCAGACCCCGACAGACCGGGGAGCTGTTTTTT. Translation gives CASRPRQTGELFF. The gene calls are TRBV7-2 and TRBJ2-2, with D possibly matching TRBD1 (5 bases). V lost 6 bases, J lost 5 bases, and 10 bases lay in between. CDR1 and CDR2 (germline): SGHTA, FQGNSA. CDR3 length: 13 amino acids.

The V call is TRBV20-1, the J call TRBJ1-1; TRBD1 agrees at 9 bases. V dropped 1 base and J dropped 1; count of bases not matched to a gene: 4. CDR1 is DFQATT and CDR2 is SNEGSKA in the germline V gene (reference sequence). The CDR3 spans 15 residues. The chain's CDR3 is CSARAGDRANTEAFF. The CDR3, as DNA: TGCAGTGCTAGAGCTGGGGACAGGGCGAACACTGAAGCTTTCTTT.

The chain links TRBV6-1 to TRBJ2-1, with D tentatively TRBD2 (5 bases). The DNA end is a closer match to TRBJ2-7, so the J assignment may be wrong. Germline V CDR1 and CDR2: MNHNS, SASEGT. This CDR3 region has 15 residues. The CDR3 region is CASSPQSGSYNEQYF. The CDR3 DNA follows: TGTGCCAGCAGTCCTCAGAGCGGCTCCTACAATGAGCAGTACTTC.

The table lists this clonotype with many counts. The J gene is TRBJ1-5, the V gene TRBV29-1, with 9 positions matching TRBD1. CDR1 is SQVTM and CDR2 is ANQGSEA in the germline V gene. Germline trimming cut 6 bases from V and 2 bases from J; bases unmatched to any gene: 2. The CDR3 runs to 13 residues. The chain's CDR3 is CSVRTGGNQPQHF. In DNA, the CDR3 is TGCAGCGTGCGGACAGGGGGCAATCAGCCCCAGCATTTT.

This clonotype was observed many times. The chain joins TRBV2 to TRBJ2-7, with D perhaps TRBD1 (5 bases). Germline assignment: CDR1 SNHLY and CDR2 FYNNEI. V lost 10 bases, J lost 0 bases, and 16 bases lay in between. The CDR3 length is 14 residues. CDR3 in DNA: TGTGCCACCACGCAGGGCAGGAACTCCTACGAGCAGTACTTC. This encodes CATTQGRNSYEQYF.

This clonotype was recorded many times. The chain has TRBV5-1 and TRBJ2-2, with TRBD2 identical over 11 bases. V shed 3 bases, J shed 3 bases, and the junction held 10 bases outside the gene matches. In germline, CDR1 is SGHRS, CDR2 YFSETQ. The CDR3 length is 18 residues. The CDR3 coding sequence is TGCGCCAGCAGCTCGGAGGGAACTAGCGGGAGTCACACCGGGGAGCTGTTTTTT. It yields the protein CASSSEGTSGSHTGELFF. The entire variable domain, with the rest obtained from reference TRBV5-1 and TRBJ2-2, is as follows: KAGVTQTPRYLIKTRGQQVTLSCSPISGHRSVSWYQQTPGQGLQFLFEYFSETQRNKGNFPGRFSGRQFSNSRSEMNVSTLELGDSALYLCASSSEGTSGSHTGELFFGEGSRLTVL.

This rearrangement joins TRBV25-1 to TRBJ2-1; tentative D call: TRBD2 (6 bases). The CDR3 extends over 14 amino acids. Trimming removed 3 bases at V and 2 bases at J, with 8 bases between. From germline, CDR1 is MGHDK and CDR2 SYGVNS. CDR3 in amino acids: CASSDGGTYNEQFF. The CDR3 region has the DNA TGTGCCAGCAGTGACGGGGGTACCTACAATGAGCAGTTCTTC.

This clonotype was counted only a few times. The chain joins TRBV9 to TRBJ2-5, with 7 nucleotides matching TRBD1. Germline CDR1 SGDLS, CDR2 YYNGEE. The V segment lost 9 bases and the J segment 4 bases; nucleotides outside the gene matches: 9. The CDR3 spans 13 residues. The CDR3 reads CATPNRGGETQYF. DNA for the CDR3: TGTGCCACCCCTAACAGGGGCGGAGAGACCCAGTACTTC. The full variable domain, rest sourced from reference TRBV9 and TRBJ2-5, is DSGVTQTPKHLITATGQRVTLRCSPRSGDLSVYWYQQSLDQGLQFLIQYYNGEERAKGNILERFSAQQFPDLHSELNLSSLELGDSALYFCATPNRGGETQYFGPGTRLLVL.

V gene TRBV29-1 combines with J gene TRBJ1-1; D uncertain. This CDR3 comprises 13 residues. In germline, CDR1 is SQVTM, CDR2 ANQGSEA. V gave up 6 bases and J gave up 5 bases, with 16 bases separating them. CDR3 protein: CSVASWEETEAFF. As DNA, the CDR3 is TGCAGCGTCGCAAGCTGGGAGGAGACTGAAGCTTTCTTT.

This clonotype was seen many times. The J gene is TRBJ2-7, the V gene TRBV7-2; D remains ambiguous. Germline values: CDR1 SGHTA, CDR2 FQGNSA. The V end was cut by 3 bases, the J end by 3 bases, with 12 bases between. This CDR3 contains 14 residues. CDR3 amino acids: CASSLQEELYEQYF. The DNA for the CDR3 is TGTGCCAGCAGCTTGCAAGAAGAACTCTACGAGCAGTACTTC.

The chain has TRBV18 and TRBJ2-1; possible D gene TRBD2, 6 bases. The CDR3 extends over 12 amino acids. The germline V and J ends were trimmed by 2 bases and 15 bases, with 14 bases remaining between them. Germline assignment: CDR1 KGHSH and CDR2 LQKENI. CDR3: CASSPGREERFF. The CDR3 DNA is TGTGCCAGCTCACCAGGGCGGGAAGAACGGTTCTTC. Filled out from reference TRBV18 and TRBJ2-1, the complete variable domain reads NAGVMQNPRHLVRRRGQEARLRCSPMKGHSHVYWYRQLPEEGLKFMVYLQKENIIDESGMPKERFSAEFPKEGPSILRIQQVVRGDSAAYFCASSPGREERFFGPGTRLTVL.

In this sample, this clonotype turned up many times. The chain is built from TRBV29-1 and TRBJ2-7, with 8 bases that match TRBD1. The V gene end was trimmed by 6 bases and the J gene end by 7 bases; junction bases not matched to a gene: 5. There are 11 residues in the CDR3. Looked up from germline, CDR1 is SQVTM and CDR2 is ANQGSEA. The CDR3 nucleotides read TGCAGCGTCGGCGGACAGGGAGAGCAGTACTTC. This sequence encodes CSVGGQGEQYF.

This clonotype appeared many times. The J gene is TRBJ1-6, the V gene TRBV7-4; D remains ambiguous. Looked up from germline, CDR1 is SGHVT and CDR2 is SQSDAQ. The CDR3 runs 12 residues. Between the trimmed V and J ends, which lost 4 bases and 8 bases, there was a span of 6 bases. In DNA, the CDR3 is TGTGCCAGCAGCTCCCAAGATTCACCCCTCCACTTT. Translation: CASSSQDSPLHF.

This clonotype was counted ten times or more. The chain employs TRBV25-1 and TRBJ1-6; D is unclear. There are 14 residues in the CDR3. Trimming took 8 bases from V and 0 from J, leaving 8 bases between them. The germline V gene encodes CDR1 MGHDK and CDR2 SYGVNS. The CDR3 DNA is TGTGCCAGCGGCGGAGACTCCTATAATTCACCCCTCCACTTT. The encoded protein is CASGGDSYNSPLHF.

This clonotype occurred many times. This CDR3 is CASSLGTSRFGYEQYF. The CDR3 nucleotides read TGTGCCAGCAGCTTAGGAACCTCGAGATTTGGATACGAGCAGTACTTC. The chain recombines TRBV7-2 with TRBJ2-7; D gene ambiguous. The CDR3 has 16 residues. The germline CDR1 and CDR2 sequences are SGHTA and FQGNSA. V lost 1 base and J 4 bases, leaving 17 bases between the germline ends.

This clonotype was seen repeatedly, ten times or more. The V and J genes are TRBV7-8 and TRBJ2-4; D gene uncertain. The CDR3 is made up of 12 amino acids. V lost 6 bases and J 1 base, leaving 4 bases between the germline ends. Germline-derived CDR1 and CDR2 are SGHVS and FQNEAQ. The CDR3: CASRGAKNIQYF. CDR3 coding DNA: TGTGCCAGCAGAGGGGCCAAAAACATTCAGTACTTC.

This rearrangement joins TRBV29-1 to TRBJ2-3, with no clear D. CDR3 length: 12 amino acids. Germline V CDR1 and CDR2: SQVTM, ANQGSEA. Trimming pared 4 bases from V and 6 bases from J, leaving 11 bases between. CDR3 region: CSVVDPRDTQYF. In nucleotides, the CDR3 is TGCAGCGTTGTAGACCCCCGGGATACGCAGTATTTT.

In this sample, this clonotype turned up many times. V usage is TRBV19 and J usage is TRBJ2-2; D is perhaps TRBD1 (6 bases). The CDR3 consists of 15 residues. Germline assignment: CDR1 LNHDA and CDR2 SQIVND (reference sequence). Trimming shortened V by 5 bases and J by 1 base, and 11 bases separated the two germline ends. CDR3 nucleotides: TGTGCCAGTAGTCTCAGGGGAGAGAACACCGGGGAGCTGTTTTTT. Encoded protein: CASSLRGENTGELFF.

This clonotype was picked up many times. The rearrangement joins TRBV5-6 to TRBJ2-7; D remains ambiguous. V was cut by 2 bases and J by 6 bases, with 9 bases left in between. The CDR3 sequence is 12 residues long. Germline V gene lookup returns CDR1 SGHDT and CDR2 YYEEEE. The CDR3 DNA follows: TGTGCCAGCAGCTTACTGAGAGTCGAGCAGTACTTC. Its protein is CASSLLRVEQYF.

This clonotype appeared a few times. The V and J genes are TRBV20-1 and TRBJ2-3, with 15 nucleotides matching TRBD2. Germline V gives CDR1 DFQATT, CDR2 SNEGSKA (reference sequence). The CDR3 sequence is 14 residues long. V trimming: 3 bases; J trimming: 13 bases; junction bases outside the gene matches: 8. The CDR3 coding sequence is TGCAGTGCTAGTACGGGACTAGCGGGAGGTCGGGAGTATTTT. Translation gives CSASTGLAGGREYF.